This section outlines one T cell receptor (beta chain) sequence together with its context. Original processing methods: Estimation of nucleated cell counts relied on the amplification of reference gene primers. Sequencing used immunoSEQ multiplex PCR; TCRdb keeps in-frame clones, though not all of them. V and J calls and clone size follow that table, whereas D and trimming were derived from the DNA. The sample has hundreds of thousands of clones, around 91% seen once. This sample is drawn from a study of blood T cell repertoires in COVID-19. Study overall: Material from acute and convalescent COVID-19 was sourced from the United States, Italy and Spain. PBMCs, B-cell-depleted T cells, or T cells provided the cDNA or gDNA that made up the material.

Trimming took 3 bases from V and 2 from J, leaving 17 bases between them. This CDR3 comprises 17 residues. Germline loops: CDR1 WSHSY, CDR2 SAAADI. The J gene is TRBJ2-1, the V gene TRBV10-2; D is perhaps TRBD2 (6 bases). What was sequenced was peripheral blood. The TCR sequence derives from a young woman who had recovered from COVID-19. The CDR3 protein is CASSEEVTRGPYNEQFF. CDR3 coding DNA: TGCGCCAGCAGTGAAGAAGTGACTAGGGGACCCTACAATGAGCAGTTCTTC.